Listed below are T cell receptor beta chains from one sample, sequenced in a study of early T cells in non-severe SARS-CoV-2 infection. TCRdb independently ran MiXCR on the 5' RACE reads; one entry per CDR3 protein. This sample has 45,000 or so distinct CDR3 sequences, with approximately 22% found just once. This sample comprised whole blood, obtained at baseline. Every receptor here comes from an adult who was a healthcare worker with PCR-confirmed SARS-CoV-2 infection or an uninfected control (not recorded which). CDR3s include the opening cysteine and the closing phenylalanine or tryptophan. A D gene is named only where the DNA matches it firmly. Rows give clone size only sometimes, using once, few, many, or a class for an expanded clone.

d_gene,j_gene,v_gene,abundance,CDR3aa,CDR3nt
TRBD1,TRBJ2-2,TRBV19,-,CASSAPGQDTGELFF,TGTGCCAGTAGTGCCCCCGGACAGGACACCGGGGAGCTGTTTTTT
-,TRBJ2-3,TRBV7-3,few,CASSLRGAPTDTQYF,TGTGCCAGCAGCTTAAGGGGGGCCCCGACAGATACGCAGTATTTT
-,TRBJ2-1,TRBV11-2,-,CASSYFGRHEQFF,TGTGCCAGCAGCTATTTTGGTCGGCATGAGCAGTTCTTC
-,TRBJ1-3,TRBV12-3/TRBV12-4,-,CASRPRGQNSGNTIYF,TGTGCCAGCAGACCCCGGGGCCAAAACTCTGGAAACACCATATATTTT
-,TRBJ2-5,TRBV11-3,few,CASSLYPVSTQYF,TGTGCCAGCAGCTTATACCCGGTCTCGACCCAGTACTTC
TRBD1,TRBJ2-7,TRBV6-2/TRBV6-3,few,CASSPPTGGQYF,TGTGCCAGCAGTCCGCCGACAGGGGGCCAGTACTTC
-,TRBJ2-7,TRBV5-1,-,CASSLVGRTSSYEQYF,TGCGCCAGCAGCTTGGTAGGCAGGACAAGCTCCTACGAGCAGTACTTC
-,TRBJ2-7,TRBV5-1,-,CASSFTSSYEQYF,TGCGCCAGCAGCTTCACAAGCTCCTACGAGCAGTACTTC
-,TRBJ2-2,TRBV6-5,few,CASSYVTGELFF,TGTGCCAGCAGTTACGTCACCGGGGAGCTGTTTTTT
-,TRBJ2-7,TRBV18,-,CASSPGDNPYEQYF,TGTGCCAGCTCACCAGGAGACAATCCCTACGAGCAGTACTTC
-,TRBJ1-2,TRBV9,many,CASSVSGTSNPRGYTF,TGTGCCAGCAGCGTATCCGGGACGTCGAACCCCCGGGGCTACACCTTC
-,TRBJ1-5,TRBV29-1,-,CSVMGDSNQPQHF,TGCAGCGTTATGGGGGATAGCAATCAGCCCCAGCATTTT
TRBD2,TRBJ2-5,TRBV7-8,few,CASSLGGRPRETQYF,TGTGCCAGCAGCCTAGGCGGGAGGCCCAGGGAGACCCAGTACTTC
TRBD2,TRBJ2-1,TRBV7-7,-,CASSLMPPGTSSIEQFF,TGTGCTAGCAGCTTGATGCCCCCCGGGACTAGCTCGATTGAGCAGTTCTTC